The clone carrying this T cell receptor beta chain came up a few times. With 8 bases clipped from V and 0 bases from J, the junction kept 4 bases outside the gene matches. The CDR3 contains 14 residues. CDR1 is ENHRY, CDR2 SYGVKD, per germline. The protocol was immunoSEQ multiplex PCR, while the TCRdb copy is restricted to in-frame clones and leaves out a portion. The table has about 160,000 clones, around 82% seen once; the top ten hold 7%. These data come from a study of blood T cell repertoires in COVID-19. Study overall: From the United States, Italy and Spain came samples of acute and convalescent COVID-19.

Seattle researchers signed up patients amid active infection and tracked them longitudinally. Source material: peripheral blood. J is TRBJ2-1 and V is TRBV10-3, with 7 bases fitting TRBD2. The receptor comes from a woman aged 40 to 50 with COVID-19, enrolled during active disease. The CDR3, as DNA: TGTGCCATCGAGCGGGGAAGCTCCTACAATGAGCAGTTCTTC. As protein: CAIERGSSYNEQFF.